This T cell receptor beta chain was sequenced for a study of blood T cell repertoires in COVID-19. Study context: From T cells, B-cell-depleted T cells, or PBMCs came the material, which was cDNA or gDNA.

Germline CDR1 SNHLY, CDR2 FYNNEI. The CDR3 is 12 amino acids. Trimming cost V 10 bases and J 5 bases, with 12 bases left between them. As processed by the authors: It was from reference gene primer amplification that nucleated cell counts were estimated. The repertoire was sequenced with immunoSEQ multiplex PCR; TCRdb's copy has only in-frame clones and lacks some. V, J and clone size are taken as reported in that table, and D and trimming were inferred from the DNA itself. The table records about 150,000 clones, 70% to 80% of them present only once. The rearrangement links TRBV2 to TRBJ2-1; perhaps TRBD2 as D (5 bases). This receptor was taken from a man in his sixties who had recovered from COVID-19. Sequencing used peripheral blood. CDR3 nucleotide sequence: TGTGCCACACTAGGACGGGACAATGAGCAGTTCTTC. This codes for CATLGRDNEQFF.